This passage covers 29 T cell receptor beta chains from one sample sequenced in a study of T cells in localized non-small cell lung cancer. The data were produced by immunoSEQ multiplex PCR, yet TCRdb's version contains in-frame clones alone and is incomplete. The table shows about 3,000 clones, with roughly a quarter occurring only once. The sample was lung tumor tissue, taken before any cancer treatment. All receptors come from a female donor at least 60 years old with stage I lung adenocarcinoma.

This chain links TRBV19 with TRBJ2-5; D unclear. V shed 5 bases and J shed 2 bases, with 15 bases lying between them. Germline CDR1 is LNHDA and CDR2 is SQIVND (reference sequence). The CDR3 extends over 15 amino acids. The CDR3 loop is CASSSNGKLQETQYF. The CDR3 DNA is TGTGCCAGTAGTTCCAACGGAAAACTTCAAGAGACCCAGTACTTC.

This clone was detected only a few times. The V and J genes are TRBV6-8 and TRBJ1-1; maybe TRBD1 (5 bases). Germline assignment: CDR1 MNHGY and CDR2 SAAAGT. The length of the CDR3 is 15 residues. V was trimmed by 2 bases and J by 7 bases, leaving 17 bases between them. For the CDR3, the DNA is TGTGCCAGCAGTTACGCGTCTATTGGGGGGGATGAAGCTTTCTTT. It translates to CASSYASIGGDEAFF.

The chain couples TRBV4-1 to TRBJ2-7, with 11 nucleotides matching TRBD2. This CDR3 comprises 16 residues. After removal of 2 bases from V and 6 bases from J, the junction contained 9 bases not matched to a gene. Germline CDR1 and CDR2: MGHRA and YSYEKL. CDR3 sequence reads: CASSQLSGGAFSEQYF. DNA for the CDR3: TGCGCCAGCAGCCAACTTAGCGGGGGGGCGTTCTCCGAGCAGTACTTC.

A word on this clone: One end of the junction does not line up with germline, which may come from a read error. The V call is TRBV30, the J call TRBJ2-7, with D possibly matching TRBD2 (5 bases). Germline lookup yields CDR1 GTSNPN and CDR2 SVGIG (reference sequence). The CDR3 runs 13 residues. Written as DNA, the CDR3 is TGTGCCGGGAGCAACACCCCCTCCTACGAGCAGTACTTC. This gives the protein CAGSNTPSYEQYF. Full variable domain (rest looked up from reference TRBV30 and TRBJ2-7): SQTIHQWPATLVQPVGSPLSLECTVEGTSNPNLYWYRQAAGRGLQLLFYSVGIGQISSEVPQNLSASRPQDRQFILSSKKLLLSDSGFYLCAGSNTPSYEQYFGPGTRLTVT.

V and J are TRBV28 and TRBJ2-7; 8 positions match TRBD2. The CDR3 spans 15 residues. J was trimmed by 3 bases and V by 6 bases; bases with no gene match: 10. Per germline, CDR1 MDHEN and CDR2 SYDVKM. Here the CDR3 DNA reads TGTGCCAGCAGCTCTCCGGGGGGGCGACTCTACGAGCAGTACTTC. Encoded protein: CASSSPGGRLYEQYF.

There are a few counts of this clone. J is TRBJ1-2 and V is TRBV11-3; D is unclear. Between the trimmed V and J ends, which lost 0 bases and 5 bases, there was a span of 19 bases. Germline V gene data show CDR1 as SGHNT and CDR2 as YENEEA. This CDR3 contains 17 residues. The CDR3 loop is CASSLDYQAMQTYGYTF. CDR3 DNA: TGTGCCAGCAGCTTAGATTATCAGGCCATGCAAACATATGGCTACACCTTC.

The chain combines TRBV11-3 with TRBJ1-5, with D maybe TRBD1 (6 bases). This CDR3 has 16 amino acids. Trimming pared 1 base from V and 6 bases from J, leaving 16 bases between. CDR1 and CDR2 from the germline V gene are SGHNT and YENEEA. CDR3 DNA sequence: TGTGCCAGCAGCTTAGTGAGGGGGAGAAGAGTTCAGCCCCAGCATTTT. Translating gives CASSLVRGRRVQPQHF.

The rearrangement joins TRBV28 to TRBJ2-7, with TRBD1 matching over 8 bases. With 6 bases clipped from V and 3 bases from J, the junction kept 7 bases outside the gene matches. CDR1 and CDR2 (germline): MDHEN, SYDVKM. The CDR3 contains 14 residues. CDR3 nucleotide sequence: TGTGCCAGCAGCCCTCCAGGGGGCGTCTACGAGCAGTACTTC. It encodes CASSPPGGVYEQYF.

This clone is classed as medium-sized. The rearrangement uses TRBV11-3 and TRBJ2-5; a possible D gene is TRBD2 (5 bases). The germline V gene has CDR1 SGHNT and CDR2 YENEEA. The CDR3 contains 15 residues. V lost 3 bases, J lost 5 bases, and 16 bases lay in between. The CDR3 coding sequence is TGTGCCAGCAGCTTGAGGGTAGCGACCGGGGAGACCCAGTACTTC. Translating gives CASSLRVATGETQYF.

This clone has a handful of counts. The chain employs TRBV29-1 and TRBJ2-3; D might be TRBD1 (5 bases). The V end was cut by 5 bases, the J end by 0 bases, with 12 bases between. The length of the CDR3 is 14 residues. Looked up from germline, CDR1 is SQVTM and CDR2 is ANQGSEA. The CDR3 spells CSVQGAYSTDTQYF. CDR3 coding DNA: TGCAGCGTTCAAGGGGCGTACAGCACAGATACGCAGTATTTT.

In its sample, this clone was seen a few times. CDR3 loop: CASRPREMSPEQYF. The CDR3 nucleotides are TGTGCCAGCAGACCAAGGGAGATGTCCCCCGAGCAGTACTTC. The genes are TRBV11-3 and TRBJ2-7, with D possibly being TRBD2 (5 bases). Germline assignment: CDR1 SGHNT and CDR2 YENEEA. The V gene lost 6 bases and the J gene lost 6 bases, with 18 bases spanning the gap. The CDR3 is 14 amino acids.

The CDR3 coding sequence is TGTGCCAGCAGCGTATCACGCGGCGGGGAGCTGTTTTTT. Its translation: CASSVSRGGELFF. The V gene is TRBV9, the J gene TRBJ2-2; D unresolved. Trimming shortened V by 1 base and J by 7 bases, and 8 bases separated the two germline ends. This CDR3 contains 13 residues. Germline V gives CDR1 SGDLS, CDR2 YYNGEE.

This clone is medium-sized in the sample. V gene TRBV11-3 combines with J gene TRBJ2-1; D unclear. Germline CDR1 SGHNT, CDR2 YENEEA. The ends were cut back, 4 bases at V and 3 bases at J, with 16 bases in the middle. The CDR3 loop spans 16 amino acids. The CDR3 sequence: CASSSDPQGLYNEQFF. CDR3 DNA sequence: TGTGCCAGCAGCTCAGATCCGCAAGGCCTCTACAATGAGCAGTTCTTC.

This clone occurred a few times. The CDR3 here is CASAPGSHTEAFF. The DNA for the CDR3 is TGTGCGTCGGCCCCTGGAAGTCACACTGAAGCTTTCTTT. The V call is TRBV6-8, the J call TRBJ1-1; D gene ambiguous. This CDR3 comprises 13 residues. Germline lookup yields CDR1 MNHGY and CDR2 SAAAGT.

The rearrangement joins TRBV6-8 to TRBJ2-2; D might be TRBD1 (5 bases). This CDR3 comprises 14 residues. The germline gives CDR1 MNHGY, CDR2 SAAAGT. V was shortened by 6 bases and J by 1 base, with 9 bases between the two germline ends. This chain's CDR3 is CASSPQGNTGELFF. The DNA of the CDR3 is TGTGCCAGCAGCCCTCAGGGGAACACCGGGGAGCTGTTTTTT.

This clone has a handful of counts. The V gene is TRBV5-1, the J gene TRBJ1-1; D is unclear. Between the trimmed V and J ends, which lost 0 bases and 4 bases, there was a span of 10 bases. Germline V gene lookup returns CDR1 SGHRS and CDR2 YFSETQ. The CDR3 has 14 amino acids. The CDR3 nucleotides read TGCGCCAGCAGCTTGGAATGGTGGGCCACTGAAGCTTTCTTT. Its protein is CASSLEWWATEAFF. The full variable domain, in which reference TRBV5-1 and TRBJ1-1 provide the parts outside the CDR3, is KAGVTQTPRYLIKTRGQQVTLSCSPISGHRSVSWYQQTPGQGLQFLFEYFSETQRNKGNFPGRFSGRQFSNSRSEMNVSTLELGDSALYLCASSLEWWATEAFFGQGTRLTVV.

The sample holds a few counts of this clone. This CDR3 is CASTSMGGSRNTIYF. The CDR3 DNA reads as TGTGCCAGCACCTCGATGGGGGGCAGTAGAAACACCATATATTTT. J is TRBJ1-3 and V is TRBV11-3, with D perhaps matching TRBD1 (6 bases). V lost 7 bases and J 5 bases, leaving 18 bases between the germline ends. The length of the CDR3 is 15 residues. CDR1 and CDR2 (germline): SGHNT, YENEEA. Full variable domain (outside the CDR3, taken from reference TRBV11-3 and TRBJ1-3): EAGVVQSPRYKIIEKKQPVAFWCNPISGHNTLYWYLQNLGQGPELLIRYENEEAVDDSQLPKDRFSAERLKGVDSTLKIQPAELGDSAVYLCASTSMGGSRNTIYFGEGSWLTVV.

V usage is TRBV9 and J usage is TRBJ1-1; D is possibly TRBD1 (6 bases). The germline gives CDR1 SGDLS, CDR2 YYNGEE. V was pared by 2 bases and J by 3 bases, with 8 bases between. CDR3 length equals 13 residues. The CDR3 bases are TGTGCCAGCAGCGTCGCAGGGGACACTGAAGCTTTCTTT. Protein product: CASSVAGDTEAFF.

V is TRBV6-4 and J is TRBJ2-7; 9 bases fit TRBD1. Germline trimming cut 7 bases from V and 4 bases from J; bases unmatched to any gene: 8. The CDR3 loop spans 14 amino acids. Germline CDR1 and CDR2: MRHNA and SNTAGT. The CDR3 DNA is TGTGCCAGCACCCCCTACAGGGGGCGTTACGAGCAGTACTTC. Translating it yields CASTPYRGRYEQYF.

By sample fraction, this clone is medium-sized. This chain connects TRBV11-3 to TRBJ1-1, with D maybe TRBD1 (6 bases). Germline loops: CDR1 SGHNT, CDR2 YENEEA. This CDR3 is built from 15 residues. Between the trimmed V and J ends, which lost 4 bases and 5 bases, there was a span of 17 bases. Here the CDR3 reads CASSYLTTGTTEAFF. As DNA, the CDR3 is TGTGCCAGCAGCTACCTAACGACAGGCACGACTGAAGCTTTCTTT.

This chain links TRBV5-1 with TRBJ2-7, with D perhaps being TRBD1 or TRBD2 (5 bases each). The CDR3 length is 17 residues. The V gene lost 0 bases and the J gene lost 2 bases, with 18 bases spanning the gap. Germline values: CDR1 SGHRS, CDR2 YFSETQ. The CDR3 sequence: CASSLVVRGEGAYEQYF. The CDR3 region has the DNA TGCGCCAGCAGCTTGGTGGTTCGGGGTGAAGGGGCCTACGAGCAGTACTTC.

In this sample, this clone is medium-sized. The rearrangement links TRBV6-8 to TRBJ2-1, with 8 bases identical to TRBD2. This CDR3 has 14 amino acids. Trimming cost V 5 bases and J 9 bases; bases outside gene matches: 9. CDR1 and CDR2 (germline): MNHGY, SAAAGT. The CDR3 nucleotides read TGTGCCAGCAGTCGAATCGGACTAGCTTCTGAGCAGTTCTTC. This sequence encodes CASSRIGLASEQFF.

The rearrangement links TRBV9 to TRBJ2-3; TRBD2 might be the D (7 bases). Germline CDR1 SGDLS, CDR2 YYNGEE. This CDR3 is 12 amino acids long. V dropped 5 bases and J dropped 15 bases, with 19 bases sitting between them. The CDR3 nucleotides read TGTGCCAGCAGTGAACAGGGAGTAGCGGGTTATTTT. It specifies CASSEQGVAGYF.

The V and J genes are TRBV29-1 and TRBJ2-5, with TRBD2 matching over 7 bases. CDR1 is SQVTM, CDR2 ANQGSEA, per germline. V lost 3 bases to trimming and J lost 2 bases; unmatched junction nucleotides: 9. This CDR3 contains 15 residues. CDR3 sequence reads: CSVDGIAGKQETQYF. In nucleotides, the CDR3 is TGCAGCGTTGATGGTATAGCGGGCAAGCAAGAGACCCAGTACTTC.

The chain is built from TRBV6-8 and TRBJ1-2, with 8 positions matching TRBD1. This CDR3 is 15 amino acids long. Looked up from germline, CDR1 is MNHGY and CDR2 is SAAAGT. V gave up 7 bases and J gave up 8 bases; unmatched junction bases: 15. The CDR3 bases are TGTGCCAGCACCGACACTCTTCAGGGGGCTCGAGGCTACACCTTC. Its protein product is CASTDTLQGARGYTF.

CDR3 sequence (DNA): TGTGCCAGTAGCCCGACTCGAACCCCCTACGAGCAGTACTTC. This gives the protein CASSPTRTPYEQYF. The chain joins TRBV19 to TRBJ2-7; D not certain. The CDR3 is made up of 14 amino acids. Per germline, CDR1 LNHDA and CDR2 SQIVND (reference sequence). The V and J ends lost 6 bases and 2 bases respectively, with 14 bases between them.

This clone has only a few counts. CDR3 loop: CASSYSRQGNGYTF. The CDR3 DNA reads TGTGCCAGCAGTTACTCGAGACAGGGCAATGGCTACACCTTC. This chain links TRBV6-8 with TRBJ1-2; TRBD1 matches at 7 bases. This CDR3 has 14 residues. Germline trimming cut 0 bases from V and 6 bases from J; bases unmatched to any gene: 4. Germline lookup yields CDR1 MNHGY and CDR2 SAAAGT.

There are a few counts of this clone. The chain carries TRBV6-8 and TRBJ2-1; possible D gene TRBD1, 5 bases. The CDR3 has 14 amino acids. Germline CDR1 reads MNHGY; CDR2 reads SAAAGT. The V end was cut by 10 bases, the J end by 5 bases, with 18 bases between. This CDR3 is CAIRDTGSHNEQFF. DNA of the CDR3: TGTGCCATCAGGGATACAGGTTCCCACAATGAGCAGTTCTTC.

The chain recombines TRBV18 with TRBJ2-5; D perhaps matches TRBD2 (5 bases). This CDR3 spans 15 amino acids. Germline V gene sequence: CDR1 KGHSH, CDR2 LQKENI. With 0 bases removed from V and 1 base from J, the gap between germline ends came to 9 bases. The CDR3 DNA reads TGTGCCAGCTCACCACCGACCGGGGTCCAAGAGACCCAGTACTTC. It specifies CASSPPTGVQETQYF.